This entry lists 2 T cell receptor beta chains sequenced from one sample in a study of metastatic and nonmetastatic thyroid tumors. TCRdb called clones again from the PCR reads with MiXCR. Among around 25,000 clones listed, under 15% were seen once. Every patient was untreated before thyroid surgery. Sequencing was done on a sample of blood. The source of these receptors is a female donor with papillary thyroid cancer or a benign thyroid nodule (not recorded which). Some clones in this sample may be carry-over from other donors' samples.

This clone occurred many times. The chain uses TRBV6-1 and TRBJ2-7; TRBD1 matches at 7 bases. This CDR3 contains 13 residues. Germline V lookup: CDR1 MNHNS, CDR2 SASEGT. J lost 3 bases, V lost 5 bases, and 4 bases had no gene match. The CDR3 sequence is CASSQDRIYEQYF. The CDR3 DNA reads TGTGCCAGCAGTCAGGACAGGATCTACGAGCAGTACTTC.

Ten or more counts support this clone. The chain recombines TRBV20-1 with TRBJ2-2; D uncertain. From germline, CDR1 is DFQATT and CDR2 SNEGSKA (reference sequence). The ends were cut back, 0 bases at V and 5 bases at J, with 7 bases in the middle. The CDR3 spans 13 residues. CDR3 in amino acids: CSARDLRTGELFF. Written as DNA, the CDR3 is TGCAGTGCTAGAGATTTACGGACCGGGGAGCTGTTTTTT.